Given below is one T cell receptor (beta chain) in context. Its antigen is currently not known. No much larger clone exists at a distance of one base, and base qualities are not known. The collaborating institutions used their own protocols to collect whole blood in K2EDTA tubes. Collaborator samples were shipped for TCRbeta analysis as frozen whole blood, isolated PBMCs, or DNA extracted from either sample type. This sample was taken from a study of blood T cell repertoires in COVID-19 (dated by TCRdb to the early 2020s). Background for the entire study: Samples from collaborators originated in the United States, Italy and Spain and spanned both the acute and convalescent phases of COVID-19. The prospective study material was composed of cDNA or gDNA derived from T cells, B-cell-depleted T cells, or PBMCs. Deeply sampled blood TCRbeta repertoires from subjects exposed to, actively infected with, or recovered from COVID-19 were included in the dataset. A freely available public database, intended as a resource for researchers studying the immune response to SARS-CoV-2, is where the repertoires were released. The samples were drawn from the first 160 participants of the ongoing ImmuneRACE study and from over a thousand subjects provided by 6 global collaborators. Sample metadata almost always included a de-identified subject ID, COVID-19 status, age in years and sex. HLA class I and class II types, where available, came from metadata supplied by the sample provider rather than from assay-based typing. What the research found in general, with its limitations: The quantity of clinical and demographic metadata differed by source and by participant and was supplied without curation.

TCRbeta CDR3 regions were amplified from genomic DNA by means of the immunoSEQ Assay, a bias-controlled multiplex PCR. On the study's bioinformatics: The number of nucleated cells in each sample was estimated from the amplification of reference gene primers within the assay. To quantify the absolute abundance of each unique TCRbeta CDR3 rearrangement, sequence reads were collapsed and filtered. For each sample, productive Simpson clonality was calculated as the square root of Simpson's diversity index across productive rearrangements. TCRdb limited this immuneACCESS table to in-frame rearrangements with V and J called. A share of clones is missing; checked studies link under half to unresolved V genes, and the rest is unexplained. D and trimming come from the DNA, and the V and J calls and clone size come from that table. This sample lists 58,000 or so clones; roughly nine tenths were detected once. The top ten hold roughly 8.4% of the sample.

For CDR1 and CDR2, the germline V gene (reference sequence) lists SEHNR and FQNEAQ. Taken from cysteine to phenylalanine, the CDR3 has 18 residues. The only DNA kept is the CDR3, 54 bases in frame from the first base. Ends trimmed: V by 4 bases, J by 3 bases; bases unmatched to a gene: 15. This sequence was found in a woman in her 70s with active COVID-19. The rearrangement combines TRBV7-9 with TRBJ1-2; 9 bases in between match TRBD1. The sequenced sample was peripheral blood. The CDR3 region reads CASSSRGTGMLADYGYTF. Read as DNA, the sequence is TGTGCCAGCAGCTCGAGGGGGACAGGGATGTTAGCAGACTATGGCTACACCTTC.